This is a list of T cell receptor beta chains from one sample in a study of T cells in Graves' hyperthyroidism and ophthalmopathy. TCRdb re-called the multiplex PCR reads through MiXCR, storing one row per CDR3 protein. The sample consists of over 650,000 distinct CDR3 sequences, approximately 42% of them appearing once. Sequenced: peripheral blood or thyroid tissue (not recorded which). All receptors derive from an adult man with Graves' disease, either hyperthyroidism or ophthalmopathy (not recorded which). Both conserved end residues are part of each CDR3. D genes are given only for firm matches. For some rows the clone size is stated as once, few or many, or as a class when expanded; others skip it.

cdr3_nt cdr3_aa v_call d_call clone_size j_call
TGCGCCAGCAGCTGGTCCGGGACCGCAAACTATGGCTACACCTTC CASSWSGTANYGYTF TRBV5-1 - few TRBJ1-2
TGTGCCAGCAGCCCAATCCCCGCAACTAATGAAAAACTGTTTTTT CASSPIPATNEKLFF TRBV12-3/TRBV12-4 - - TRBJ1-4
TGTGCCAGCAGCCCTCCGGGGAGCGGGCGCGAGCAGTACTTC CASSPPGSGREQYF TRBV7-2 - many TRBJ2-7
TGTGCCAGCAGCCGGGCGCCGAATTCACCCCTCCACTTT CASSRAPNSPLHF TRBV7-4 - - TRBJ1-6
TGTGCCAGCAGTTTTTCAGGGCATGGCTACACCTTC CASSFSGHGYTF TRBV12-3/TRBV12-4 - many TRBJ1-2
TGTGCCAGCAGTGAAGGGGGAGCTCATTCACCCCTCCACTTT CASSEGGAHSPLHF TRBV2 - - TRBJ1-6
TGTGCCACCAGTGATTTAAGAAATAACTATGGCTACACCTTC CATSDLRNNYGYTF TRBV24-1 - many TRBJ1-2
TGTGCCACCAGTGACGCCGGGACAGGAGCCGATGAAAAACTGTTTTTT CATSDAGTGADEKLFF TRBV24-1 TRBD1 - TRBJ1-4
TGTGCCAGCACCTCCGTTTGGACAGCAGAAGAAGCTTTCTTT CASTSVWTAEEAFF TRBV7-2 - many TRBJ1-1
TGCAGTGCTAGGCCTAGCGGCTACGAGCAGTACTTC CSARPSGYEQYF TRBV20-1 TRBD2 many TRBJ2-7
TGTGCCAGCAGCCGCCAGACAATCGCTGAAGCTTTCTTT CASSRQTIAEAFF TRBV7-9 - many TRBJ1-1
TGTGCCAGCACGGCTCGGGACAGGACGGAGACCCAGTACTTC CASTARDRTETQYF TRBV7-9 TRBD1 - TRBJ2-5
TGTGCCAGCAGCGAGACAGGGTCCGAAAAACTGTTTTTT CASSETGSEKLFF TRBV2 TRBD1 many TRBJ1-4
TGTGCCAGCAGCCAAGTCCCGGGACAGGGTACTGGCTACACCTTC CASSQVPGQGTGYTF TRBV9 TRBD1 - TRBJ1-2
TGTGCCAGCAGTGCCCCGGATGTAGACCTTAGGGGCACCGGGGAGCTGTTTTTT CASSAPDVDLRGTGELFF TRBV6-5 - many TRBJ2-2
TGTGCCAGTTCCCGTTACCGTTCAACTAATGAAAAACTGTTTTTT CASSRYRSTNEKLFF TRBV19 - few TRBJ1-4
TGTGCCAGCAGCCGACAGGGGACGGGCACTGAAGCTTTCTTT CASSRQGTGTEAFF TRBV6-5 TRBD1 - TRBJ1-1
TGTGCCAGTAGTCGGTGGTTGTTTGAAAAACTGTTTTTT CASSRWLFEKLFF TRBV19 - many TRBJ1-4
TGTGCCAGCAGCTTACACGGGGGGCGGTACGAGCAGTACTTC CASSLHGGRYEQYF TRBV7-6 - many TRBJ2-7
TGTGCCAGCAGCCCTGGACAGAGCTCCTATAATTCACCCCTCCACTTT CASSPGQSSYNSPLHF TRBV6-6 - once TRBJ1-6
TGTGCCAGCAGACGGACTAGCGGGAGTATCTCCTACGAGCAGTACTTC CASRRTSGSISYEQYF TRBV6-1 TRBD2 few TRBJ2-7
TGTGCCAGCAGTACCTGGACAGGGGCGATCTCACCCCTCCACTTT CASSTWTGAISPLHF TRBV10-3 TRBD1 - TRBJ1-6
TGTGCCATCACAAGCGGGATTTCCTACGAGCAGTACTTC CAITSGISYEQYF TRBV10-3 TRBD2 - TRBJ2-7
TGCAGTGCTAGGGGGATGGACACCTCCTACGAGCAGTACTTC CSARGMDTSYEQYF TRBV20-1 - few TRBJ2-7
TGCAGTGCTAGCCTTAGACAGGGAAGGAGAGAGACCCAGTACTTC CSASLRQGRRETQYF TRBV20-1 TRBD1 many TRBJ2-5
TGTGCCAGCAGCAGACTGGGACGGAGTGAAAAACTGTTTTTT CASSRLGRSEKLFF TRBV2 - - TRBJ1-4
TGTGCCAGCAGTGAATTGTTCCAGCCCCAGCATTTT CASSELFQPQHF TRBV24-1 - - TRBJ1-5
TGCGCCAGCAGCCAAGACGGGCAGGTGACCGGGGAGCTGTTTTTT CASSQDGQVTGELFF TRBV4-3 - - TRBJ2-2
TGTGCCAGCAGCCAGTGGGACAGGCGACACTCACCCCTCCACTTT CASSQWDRRHSPLHF TRBV2 TRBD1 few TRBJ1-6